The clone carrying this T cell receptor beta chain is categorized as medium-sized. Whole blood, 2.5 ml, came from adult healthy volunteers. The CDR3 has 13 amino acids. Germline V gene lookup returns CDR1 MGHDK and CDR2 SYGVNS. Trimming stripped 4 bases from V and 6 bases from J, with 13 bases between. This record comes from a study of naive and memory T cell subsets. Reverse transcription of blood and skin TCR RNA was primed at alpha and beta constant regions. MiXCR was run by TCRdb on the 5' RACE reads, yielding one entry per CDR3 protein. The data contain over 25,000 distinct CDR3 sequences, roughly a quarter of them singletons.

This chain links TRBV25-1 with TRBJ2-7; D gene unclear. This TCR was sampled from a female donor in good health. DNA of the CDR3: TGTGCCAGCAGTGCCTCTATAACTCTCGAGCAGTACTTC. Translating it yields CASSASITLEQYF.